This section outlines one T cell receptor beta chain sequence together with its context. Its antigen is not known. From germline, CDR1 is SEHNR and CDR2 FQNEAQ (reference sequence). CDR3 size: 15 residues. V was trimmed by 1 base and J by 4 bases, leaving 10 bases between them. The data were taken from a study of CD8+ T cells in alopecia areata. Treatment in this sample: oral pan-JAK inhibitor, 5-10 mg twice daily. RNA was isolated and reverse transcribed to cDNA, the sequencing template. Using immunoSEQ multiplex PCR, the repertoire was profiled, and TCRdb retains in-frame clones only, with some absent. The sample has roughly 200,000 clones; around two fifths are singletons. Findings of the study overall: Significant decreases in scalp clonality and expanded CD8+ clones followed tofacitinib treatment. Affected lesional scalp, above all in alopecia totalis/universalis, was more clonal than normal scalp.

This material consisted of CD4+ T cells sorted from blood, taken around week 37, from a patient treated with tofacitinib. The chain couples TRBV7-9 to TRBJ2-2; either TRBD1 or TRBD2 may supply D (5 bases each). The clonotype originates from a human donor with alopecia areata. The CDR3 DNA sequence: TGTGCCAGCAGCTTAGGTTGGGACCCCACCGGGGAGCTGTTTTTT. Protein sequence: CASSLGWDPTGELFF.